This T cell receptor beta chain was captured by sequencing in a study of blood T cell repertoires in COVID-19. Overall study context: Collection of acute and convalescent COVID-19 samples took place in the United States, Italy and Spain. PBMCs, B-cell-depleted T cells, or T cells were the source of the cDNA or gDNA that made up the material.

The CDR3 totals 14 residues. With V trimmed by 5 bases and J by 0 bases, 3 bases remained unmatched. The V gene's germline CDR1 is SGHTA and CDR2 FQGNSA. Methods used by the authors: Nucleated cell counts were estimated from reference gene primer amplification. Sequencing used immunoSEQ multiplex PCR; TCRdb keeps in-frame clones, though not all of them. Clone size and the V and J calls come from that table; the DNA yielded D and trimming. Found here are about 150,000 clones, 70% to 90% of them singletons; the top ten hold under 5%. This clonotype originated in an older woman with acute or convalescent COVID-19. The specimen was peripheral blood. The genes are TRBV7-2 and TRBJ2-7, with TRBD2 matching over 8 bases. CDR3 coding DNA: TGTGCCAGCAGCCCGGGAGGGAGCTCCTACGAGCAGTACTTC. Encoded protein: CASSPGGSSYEQYF.